This T cell receptor beta chain was documented in a study of T cells expressing NK-cell markers. Looking at the study overall: Seven of eight sequenced donors tested HCMV-seropositive; one tested seronegative.

Broader study findings: The HCMV specificity of the expanded NKG2C+ T cell clones stayed unresolved. Dominant NKG2C+ clonotypes made up roughly 1.0-7.0% of CD8+ T cells in over five donors.

Regarding this clonotype: Its target is not known.

Libraries used 5'RACE template switching adding universal primer site and UMIs. TCRdb re-called the 5' RACE reads and catalogs CDR3 proteins one per entry, DNA excluded. The specimen's table records just under 150,000 distinct CDR3 sequences. Germline-derived CDR1 and CDR2 are MGHRA and YSYEKL. This CDR3 is built from 14 residues. This receptor was identified in a man in his late teens or twenties in good health. The sample comprised blood T cells: a sorted CD56 or NKG2C T cell subset, CD4+ or CD8+ T cells, or bulk PBMC T cells (not recorded which). The V and J genes are TRBV4-1 and TRBJ2-5; no DNA is available, so the TRBD2 call from TCRdb remains unchecked. The CDR3 here is CASSQVGGRETQYF.